Given below is one T cell receptor (beta chain) in context. Its antigen remains unknown. The sample comes from a study of a mutant IDH1 vaccine in newly diagnosed glioma. In the study overall: Vaccines were begun 4-6 weeks after radiotherapy alone, or with temozolomide cycles. Standard pretreatment was either radiotherapy, temozolomide, or, for most, radiochemotherapy with temozolomide. Findings and limits, study-wide: No link was apparently found between pseudoprogression and changes in top peripheral T cell clonotypes. There were vaccine-induced immune responses in about 92% of the patients.

Time point: week 23, last vaccination. The investigators gave 300 ug of mutant IDH1 20-mer peptide in each vaccine dose, together with topical imiquimod. Using immunoSEQ multiplex PCR, the repertoire was profiled, and TCRdb retains in-frame clones only, with some absent. The sample includes approximately 28,000 clones, approximately 80% of them seen just once. The CDR3 extends over 17 amino acids. Trimming removed 8 bases at V and 0 bases at J, with 20 bases between. CDR1 is LNHDA and CDR2 is SQIVND in the germline V gene (reference sequence). This specimen was PBMCs, taken from a glioma patient whose treatment included an IDH1 peptide vaccine. V is TRBV19 and J is TRBJ1-5, with D possibly matching TRBD1 (6 bases). The source of this sequence is a woman under 30 with glioma. CDR3 DNA sequence: TGTGCCAGTTCTGATACCGACAGGCTCTATAGCAATCAGCCCCAGCATTTT. Its translation: CASSDTDRLYSNQPQHF.